The next 17 T cell receptor beta chains were all read from a single sample in a study of post-analysis software for immune sequencing data. Study findings and constraints: TRBV segments more frequent in patients than in controls numbered five and included TRBV5-6, TRBV5-1 and TRBV20-1.

Unique molecular identifiers featured in each of the TCR beta cDNA libraries. TCRdb re-derived calls from the PCR reads in MiXCR, one entry per CDR3 protein. The table has roughly 800,000 distinct CDR3 sequences, around 45% seen once; the top ten hold approximately 5%. These receptors are not linked to any known antigen. Sample: blood. The receptors originated from a girl aged 5 to 17 with multiple sclerosis.

V usage is TRBV9 and J usage is TRBJ2-1; D may be TRBD1 or TRBD2 (5 bases each). The V gene's germline CDR1 is SGDLS and CDR2 YYNGEE. This CDR3 is built from 16 residues. V shed 4 bases and J shed 4 bases, with 18 bases lying between them. The CDR3 coding sequence is TGTGCCAGCAGCCCAACGGGGCATGTACAGTACAATGAGCAGTTCTTC. Protein product: CASSPTGHVQYNEQFF.

The table lists this clonotype with a few counts. Germline and junction disagree at one end, which may indicate a read error. The chain employs TRBV5-1 and TRBJ2-7; D remains ambiguous. The CDR3 runs 13 residues. In germline, CDR1 is SGHRS, CDR2 YFSETQ. The CDR3 DNA reads TGTGCCAGCAGCTTCGACGGAACGTACGAGCAGTACTTC. Its protein is CASSFDGTYEQYF.

This chain joins TRBV10-2 and TRBJ2-1; D may be TRBD2 (6 bases). Germline CDR1 is WSHSY and CDR2 is SAAADI. This CDR3 contains 18 residues. V lost 0 bases, J lost 1 base, and 16 bases lay in between. CDR3 coding DNA: TGCGCCAGCAGTGAGTCCCACGCTCTAGCGCGTTCCTACAATGAGCAGTTCTTC. It specifies CASSESHALARSYNEQFF.

Comments on this clonotype: Germline is not matched at one junction end, which may reflect a read error. The V gene is TRBV7-9, the J gene TRBJ2-4; a possible D gene is TRBD2 (6 bases). The J call may be faulty, since TRBJ2-7 better matches the DNA end. The CDR3 is 16 amino acids. The germline V gene encodes CDR1 SEHNR and CDR2 FQNEAQ (reference sequence). CDR3 in DNA: TGTGTCAGCAGCTTCCCAATTGCAGGGAGGAAGGACGAGCAGTACTTC. It yields the protein CVSSFPIAGRKDEQYF.

The genes are TRBV9 and TRBJ2-3, with TRBD2 matching 7 bases. The CDR3 totals 17 residues. Looked up from germline, CDR1 is SGDLS and CDR2 is YYNGEE. J lost 2 bases, V lost 1 base, and 10 bases had no gene match. The CDR3 DNA reads TGTGCCAGCAGCGTATACGGGGGGTCCCCCCCCACAGATACGCAGTATTTT. Its protein is CASSVYGGSPPTDTQYF. The whole variable domain, remainder taken from reference TRBV9 and TRBJ2-3, is DSGVTQTPKHLITATGQRVTLRCSPRSGDLSVYWYQQSLDQGLQFLIQYYNGEERAKGNILERFSAQQFPDLHSELNLSSLELGDSALYFCASSVYGGSPPTDTQYFGPGTRLTVL.

This chain uses TRBV12-3 or TRBV12-4 with TRBJ2-3; TRBD2 matches at 10 bases. Trimming took 3 bases from V and 3 from J; bases not matched to a gene: 18. This CDR3 is 20 amino acids long. CDR3: CASSFLTSGYRATETDTQYF. As DNA, the CDR3 is TGTGCCAGCAGTTTCCTGACTAGCGGGTACCGGGCAACTGAGACAGATACGCAGTATTTT.

V is TRBV28 and J is TRBJ2-3; 9 positions match TRBD1. Germline assignment: CDR1 MDHEN and CDR2 SYDVKM. V dropped 3 bases and J dropped 2; count of bases not matched to a gene: 15. The CDR3 loop spans 19 amino acids. CDR3 sequence reads: CASSFPTGGGPTPTDTQYF. CDR3 bases: TGTGCCAGCAGTTTCCCGACAGGGGGAGGGCCTACCCCCACAGATACGCAGTATTTT.

The chain carries TRBV25-1 and TRBJ2-3; perhaps TRBD1 as D (5 bases). CDR1 MGHDK and CDR2 SYGVNS come from the germline V gene. The CDR3 sequence is 14 residues long. V was cut by 1 base and J by 4 bases, with 9 bases left in between. The CDR3 region is CASSEWKGPDTQYF. CDR3 coding DNA: TGTGCCAGCAGTGAATGGAAGGGGCCAGATACGCAGTATTTT.

This chain joins TRBV19 and TRBJ2-1; 7 bases are a match to TRBD1. The CDR3 has 16 amino acids. Germline loops: CDR1 LNHDA, CDR2 SQIVND (reference sequence). After removal of 3 bases from V and 0 bases from J, the junction contained 5 bases not matched to a gene. DNA for the CDR3: TGTGCCAGTAGTATGAGGGGGCAGAGCTCCTACAATGAGCAGTTCTTC. This codes for CASSMRGQSSYNEQFF.

V gene TRBV14 combines with J gene TRBJ2-3; D possibly corresponds to TRBD1 (5 bases). Trimming removed 0 bases at V and 7 bases at J, with 11 bases between. CDR1 and CDR2 from the germline V gene are SGHDN and FVKESK. The CDR3 runs 14 residues. As DNA, the CDR3 is TGTGCCAGCAGCCAAGATCCAGGGATGAATACGCAGTATTTT. Residues: CASSQDPGMNTQYF.

J is TRBJ1-4 and V is TRBV11-2; the D gene is possibly TRBD1 (5 bases). This CDR3 comprises 13 residues. The germline V gene encodes CDR1 SGHAT and CDR2 FQNNGV. Trimming cost V 4 bases and J 9 bases, with 12 bases left between them. This chain's CDR3 is CASSSLRQKKLFF. CDR3 bases: TGTGCCAGCAGCTCATTACGACAGAAAAAACTGTTTTTT. Combining the CDR3 with reference TRBV11-2 and TRBJ1-4 gives the whole variable domain EAGVAQSPRYKIIEKRQSVAFWCNPISGHATLYWYQQILGQGPKLLIQFQNNGVVDDSQLPKDRFSAERLKGVDSTLKIQPAKLEDSAVYLCASSSLRQKKLFFGSGTQLSVL.

The chain recombines TRBV29-1 with TRBJ2-5, with TRBD2 matching 8 bases. Germline lookup yields CDR1 SQVTM and CDR2 ANQGSEA. The CDR3 runs to 13 residues. J gave up 1 base and V 4 bases, and 2 bases lay outside the gene matches. The CDR3 protein is CSVGAGGQETQYF. DNA for the CDR3: TGCAGCGTTGGGGCGGGAGGCCAAGAGACCCAGTACTTC. Full variable domain (missing parts from reference TRBV29-1 and TRBJ2-5): SAVISQKPSRDICQRGTSLTIQCQVDSQVTMMFWYRQQPGQSLTLIATANQGSEATYESGFVIDKFPISRPNLTFSTLTVSNMSPEDSSIYLCSVGAGGQETQYFGPGTRLLVL.

About this clonotype itself: The junction departs from the called germline gene at one end, perhaps through a read error. The J gene is TRBJ2-1, the V gene TRBV7-2; D is perhaps TRBD1 or TRBD2 (5 bases each). This CDR3 comprises 16 residues. Germline loops: CDR1 SGHTA, CDR2 FQGNSA. CDR3 sequence (DNA): TGTGCCAGCAGCTCCCCGGGACGGGGCTCCTACAGTGAGCAGTTCTTC. Protein sequence: CASSSPGRGSYSEQFF.

This rearrangement joins TRBV6-5 to TRBJ1-2; TRBD1 might be the D (6 bases). The CDR3 contains 14 residues. Germline CDR1 MNHEY, CDR2 SVGAGI. Trimming left V 4 bases short and J 7 bases short, with 16 bases between. DNA of the CDR3: TGTGCCAGCAGTTGGACAGTGGATGATTCTGGCTACACCTTC. Its translation is CASSWTVDDSGYTF.

The chain employs TRBV9 and TRBJ2-7; D may be TRBD1 (5 bases). There are 14 residues in the CDR3. With 6 bases removed from V and 6 bases from J, the gap between germline ends came to 19 bases. The V gene's germline CDR1 is SGDLS and CDR2 YYNGEE. This chain's CDR3 is CASTRSDSTGEQYF. CDR3 nucleotides: TGTGCCAGCACCCGTAGTGACAGTACCGGCGAGCAGTACTTC.

This chain uses TRBV9 with TRBJ2-1, with D tentatively TRBD2 (5 bases). Trimming took off 6 bases at V and 6 bases at J, with 13 bases between the two ends. The CDR3 length is 13 residues. CDR1 SGDLS and CDR2 YYNGEE come from the germline V gene. The CDR3 coding sequence is TGTGCCAGCAACCCGCCTGGGAGCAATGAGCAGTTCTTC. Its protein product is CASNPPGSNEQFF.

J is TRBJ2-3 and V is TRBV20-1; 8 bases map to TRBD1. The CDR3 length is 13 residues. Unmatched junction bases numbered 3, after V lost 2 bases and J lost 5 bases. Germline V lookup: CDR1 DFQATT, CDR2 SNEGSKA (reference sequence). CDR3 DNA sequence: TGCAGTGCTAGACAGGGGGCTTTAGATACGCAGTATTTT. Its translation: CSARQGALDTQYF.